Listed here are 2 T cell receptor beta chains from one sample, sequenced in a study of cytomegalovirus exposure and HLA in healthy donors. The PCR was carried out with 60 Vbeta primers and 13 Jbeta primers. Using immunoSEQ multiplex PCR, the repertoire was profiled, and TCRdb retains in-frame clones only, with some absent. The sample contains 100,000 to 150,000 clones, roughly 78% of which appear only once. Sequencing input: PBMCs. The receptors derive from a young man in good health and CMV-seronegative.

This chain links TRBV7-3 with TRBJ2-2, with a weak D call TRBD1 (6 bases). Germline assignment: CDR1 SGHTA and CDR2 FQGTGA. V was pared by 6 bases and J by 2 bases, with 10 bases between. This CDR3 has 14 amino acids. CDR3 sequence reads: CASRPDSNTGELFF. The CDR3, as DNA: TGTGCCAGCAGACCGGACAGTAACACCGGGGAGCTGTTTTTT.

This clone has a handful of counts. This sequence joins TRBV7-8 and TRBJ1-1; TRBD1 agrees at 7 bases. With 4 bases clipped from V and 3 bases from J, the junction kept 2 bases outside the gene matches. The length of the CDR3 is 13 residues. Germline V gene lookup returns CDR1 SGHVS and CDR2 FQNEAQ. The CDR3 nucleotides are TGTGCCAGCAGCTCCGACAGGGACACTGAAGCTTTCTTT. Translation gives CASSSDRDTEAFF.